This T cell receptor beta chain emerged from a study of beta chain features in type 1 diabetes. A single heparinised blood sample, averaging approximately 100 mL, was obtained per donor. Isolation of CD4+ naive, central memory, regulatory and stem cell-like memory cells was achieved by sorting via CD45RO/CCR7/CD25/CD127/CD95/CD27. Each sorted fraction was over 98% pure. Of note for this clone: Its antigen is undetermined. One end of the junction varies from germline; a read error may be responsible.

General observations from the study: Type 1 diabetes patients showed a moderate but significant shortening of TCRB CDR3s in all four CD4+ subsets.

From germline, CDR1 is SGHNT and CDR2 YYREEE (reference sequence). This CDR3 has 16 amino acids. Every isolated RNA sample was fully reverse transcribed, so sequencing captured expressed TCRB transcripts. Sequencing was performed with immunoSEQ multiplex PCR; in TCRdb, only in-frame clones are kept and a portion is missing. The sample consists of about 68,000 clones, 49% of them appearing once. The sequencing sample was made of central memory CD4+ T cells from blood. The source of this sequence is a man aged 30 to 39 with type 1 diabetes. V and J are TRBV5-4 and TRBJ2-7, with TRBD1 matching 8 bases. The CDR3 sequence is CASSRDGQGARYGQYF. In DNA form, the CDR3 reads TGTGCCAGCAGCCGTGACGGACAGGGTGCTAGGTACGGGCAGTACTTC.